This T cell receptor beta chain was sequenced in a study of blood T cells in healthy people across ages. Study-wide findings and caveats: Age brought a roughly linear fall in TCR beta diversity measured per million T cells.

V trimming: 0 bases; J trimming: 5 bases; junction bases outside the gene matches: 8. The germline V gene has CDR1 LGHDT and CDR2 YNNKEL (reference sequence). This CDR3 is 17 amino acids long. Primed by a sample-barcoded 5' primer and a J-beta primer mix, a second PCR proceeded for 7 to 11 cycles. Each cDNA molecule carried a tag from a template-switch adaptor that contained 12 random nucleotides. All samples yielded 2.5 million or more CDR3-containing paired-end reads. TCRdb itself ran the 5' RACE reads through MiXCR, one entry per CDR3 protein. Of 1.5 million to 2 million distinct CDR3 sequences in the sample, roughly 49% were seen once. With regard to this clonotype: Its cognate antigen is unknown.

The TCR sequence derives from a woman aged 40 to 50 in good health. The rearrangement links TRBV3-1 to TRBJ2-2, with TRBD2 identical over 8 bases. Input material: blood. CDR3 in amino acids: CASSQEISAGGTGELFF. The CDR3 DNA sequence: TGTGCCAGCAGCCAAGAGATATCCGCGGGGGGAACCGGGGAGCTGTTTTTT.